This T cell receptor (beta chain) comes out of a study of control samples from healthy donors and cancer patients. A single count supports this clone. Generated by immunoSEQ multiplex PCR, the TCRdb table keeps only in-frame clones and is missing some. Of 100,000 to 150,000 clones listed, over 80% are singletons. V dropped 2 bases and J dropped 2 bases, with 8 bases sitting between them. Germline lookup yields CDR1 KGHSH and CDR2 LQKENI. There are 14 residues in the CDR3. Sample: blood. The chain has TRBV18 and TRBJ2-3; D might be TRBD2 (6 bases). The sequence was obtained from a woman aged 45-60 years in good health. CDR3 in DNA: TGTGCCAGCTCACCAGGAGGGTTCACAGATACGCAGTATTTT. Translation: CASSPGGFTDTQYF.